The next 10 T cell receptor beta chains were all read from a single sample in a study of human T cells and chemical hapten exposure. TCRdb independently ran MiXCR on the RACE reads; one entry per CDR3 protein. The sample lists approximately 97,000 distinct CDR3 sequences, roughly an eighth occurring once. Specified time point: patch test 2, 6 weeks after DPC sensitization. Stated treatment: therapeutic diphenylcyclopropenone sensitization with weekly scalp DPC. The input for sequencing was whole blood, taken in connection with sensitization to the hapten diphenylcyclopropenone (DPC). These receptors came from a woman aged 40-49 years with alopecia areata. Some clones in this sample may be carry-over from other donors' samples.

This clonotype was seen at least ten times. V gene TRBV6-2 or TRBV6-3 combines with J gene TRBJ1-5; D call uncertain. Germline-derived CDR1 and CDR2 are MNHEY and SVGEGT. Trimming took off 2 bases at V and 1 base at J, with 6 bases between the two ends. This CDR3 spans 14 amino acids. DNA for the CDR3: TGTGCCAGCAGTTACGGAGCCAGCAATCAGCCCCAGCATTTT. Translating gives CASSYGASNQPQHF.

The table lists this clonotype with many counts. This chain joins TRBV9 and TRBJ2-6; the D gene is possibly TRBD1 (5 bases). There are 15 residues in the CDR3. Trimming removed 7 bases at V and 1 base at J, with 12 bases between. CDR1 and CDR2 from the germline V gene are SGDLS and YYNGEE. CDR3 sequence: CASAPRVSGANVLTF. The CDR3 nucleotides are TGTGCCAGCGCTCCCAGGGTTTCTGGGGCCAACGTCCTGACTTTC.

The chain is built from TRBV12-3 or TRBV12-4 and TRBJ2-5, with 10 bases fitting TRBD1. Trimming cost V 5 bases and J 4 bases; bases outside gene matches: 13. The CDR3 length is 17 residues. CDR3 DNA sequence: TGTGCCAGCAGTCCCGGGCGGAGACAGGGGGCCGGAGAGACCCAGTACTTC. This codes for CASSPGRRQGAGETQYF.

In its sample, this clonotype was seen many times. The rearrangement joins TRBV9 to TRBJ2-5; TRBD1 matches 7 bases. The CDR3 has 14 residues. Germline V gene sequence: CDR1 SGDLS, CDR2 YYNGEE. The ends lost 2 bases at V and 1 base at J; junction bases unmatched: 2. The CDR3 nucleotides read TGTGCCAGCAGCGTTGGGGACAGCCAAGAGACCCAGTACTTC. Translating it yields CASSVGDSQETQYF.

This clonotype showed up just a few times. This chain uses TRBV7-9 with TRBJ1-2; D gene uncertain. CDR3 size: 14 residues. The germline V gene has CDR1 SEHNR and CDR2 FQNEAQ (reference sequence). Trimming left V 2 bases short and J 3 bases short, with 10 bases between. The CDR3 region is CASSLIGDDYGYTF. The CDR3 nucleotides read TGTGCCAGCAGCTTAATTGGGGATGACTATGGCTACACCTTC. The complete variable domain, with remaining parts taken from reference TRBV7-9 and TRBJ1-2, reads DTGVSQNPRHKITKRGQNVTFRCDPISEHNRLYWYRQTLGQGPEFLTYFQNEAQLEKSRLLSDRFSAERPKGSFSTLEIQRTEQGDSAMYLCASSLIGDDYGYTFGSGTRLTVV.

This chain links TRBV7-8 with TRBJ2-3; D might be TRBD1 (5 bases). In germline, CDR1 is SGHVS, CDR2 FQNEAQ. Trimming removed 6 bases at V and 3 bases at J, with 13 bases between. The CDR3 has 14 residues. The CDR3, as DNA: TGTGCCAGCAGTTTTGGACAATCGACAGATACGCAGTATTTT. Translating it yields CASSFGQSTDTQYF.

This clonotype has more than one count but fewer than ten. The V and J genes are TRBV18 and TRBJ1-2; TRBD1 matches 9 bases. The V gene end was trimmed by 3 bases and the J gene end by 7 bases; junction bases not matched to a gene: 9. CDR1 KGHSH and CDR2 LQKENI come from the germline V gene. The CDR3 is 15 residues long. The CDR3 sequence is CASSPQRTGVFGYTF. The CDR3 DNA reads TGTGCCAGCTCACCCCAACGGACAGGGGTGTTTGGCTACACCTTC.

This clonotype was detected only a few times. The chain uses TRBV20-1 and TRBJ2-7; TRBD2 might be the D (6 bases). The CDR3 consists of 14 residues. Germline V lookup: CDR1 DFQATT, CDR2 SNEGSKA (reference sequence). The ends were cut back, 3 bases at V and 2 bases at J, with 14 bases in the middle. CDR3 region: CSARRQGGAYEQYF. CDR3 DNA: TGCAGTGCTAGGAGGCAGGGAGGTGCCTACGAGCAGTACTTC.

This clonotype has just a few counts. V gene TRBV10-1 combines with J gene TRBJ2-1, with 15 bases matching TRBD2. Germline lookup yields CDR1 WNHNN and CDR2 SYGVQD (reference sequence). V shed 4 bases and J 9 bases; nucleotides not matched to a gene: 1. The CDR3 totals 14 residues. The CDR3 DNA reads as TGCGCCAGCAGTGGGACTAGCGGGAGGGGTGAGCAGTTCTTC. Translated, it gives CASSGTSGRGEQFF.

This clonotype was counted at least ten times. The chain employs TRBV6-1 and TRBJ1-5; D is unresolved. CDR1 and CDR2 from the germline V gene are MNHNS and SASEGT. Trimming took 0 bases from V and 0 from J, leaving 9 bases between them. The length of the CDR3 is 16 residues. CDR3 in DNA: TGTGCCAGCAGTGAAGCACGAGGAAATAGCAATCAGCCCCAGCATTTT. Translation: CASSEARGNSNQPQHF.